This T cell receptor beta chain was sequenced in a study of OX40 agonist ivuxolimab in advanced cancers. Sequenced by immunoSEQ multiplex PCR; TCRdb stores in-frame clones only, minus some. The table includes roughly 87,000 clones, 91% detected once. Germline CDR1 is MNHEY and CDR2 is SVGAGI. The CDR3 is made up of 13 amino acids. V lost 5 bases to trimming and J lost 1 base, with 8 bases between them. This clone showed up just a few times. The chain combines TRBV6-5 with TRBJ2-5; D is ambiguous. This specimen consisted of CD4+ or CD8+ T cells sorted from blood, obtained in a trial of the OX40 agonist ivuxolimab. This TCR derives from an adult with an advanced solid tumor such as melanoma, head and neck, liver or kidney cancer. The CDR3 here is CASSPRIQETQYF. DNA for the CDR3: TGTGCCAGCAGTCCACGAATCCAAGAGACCCAGTACTTC.